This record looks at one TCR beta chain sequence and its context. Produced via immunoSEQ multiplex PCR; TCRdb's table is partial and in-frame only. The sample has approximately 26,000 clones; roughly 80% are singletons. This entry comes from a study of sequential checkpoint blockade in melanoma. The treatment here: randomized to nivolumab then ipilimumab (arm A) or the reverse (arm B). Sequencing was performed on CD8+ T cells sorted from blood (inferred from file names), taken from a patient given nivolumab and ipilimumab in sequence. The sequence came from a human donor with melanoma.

The CDR3 region has the DNA TGTGCCAGCAGCGTAGGCAGTGACTATGGCTACACCTTC. Its translation: CASSVGSDYGYTF. The chain is built from TRBV9 and TRBJ1-2, with D uncertain. Trimming took 0 bases from V and 3 from J, leaving 6 bases between them. Germline V CDR1 and CDR2: SGDLS, YYNGEE. This CDR3 comprises 13 residues.